Listed here is a single T cell receptor beta chain. Its antigen remains undetermined. It has no much larger one-base neighbor in the sample; base qualities were not kept. The data derive from a study of shared T cell receptors in the human thymus (dated by TCRdb to about 2021). For the wider study: The study examined how self-reactive, shared T-cell receptor alpha chains are generated in the human thymus.

The germline V gene encodes CDR1 SGDLS and CDR2 YYNGEE. The CDR3 contains 14 residues, cysteine and phenylalanine counted. Only the CDR3 DNA stays, 42 bases, in frame from base 1. Trimmed from V: 6 bases; trimmed from J: 1 base; junction bases lacking a gene match: 6. Preparation of the library involved the immunoSEQ multiplex PCR assay. This is the immuneACCESS table as TCRdb keeps it, with only in-frame sequences that have V and J called. A part of the clones is gone; compared with another copy, unresolved V genes explain less than half, and the rest is unexplained. The sample includes 700,000 or so clones, with 75% to 90% observed a single time. Around 0.0099% of the sample belongs to the ten largest clones. The data were also submitted as part of a second study, on human thymus T cells. Per the second study: Immunologically healthy infants undergoing open corrective cardiac surgery for congenital heart defects in Finland were used as donors. Thymus tissue was collected as surgical resects that were removed during corrective cardiac surgery. Both the thymic and the peripheral blood repertoires appeared to show biased V and J gene segment usage. Highly overlapping thymic TCR repertoires among unrelated individuals were reported in the related research. The study characterized TCR alpha and beta repertoires from fewer than 10 infant thymus samples and four related peripheral blood samples. Donor ages ranged from about 6 to 250 days, and the cohort comprised roughly 6 male and two female infants. After being mechanically released from the tissue, thymocytes were kept at -70 degrees C in pellets of about 10-32 million cells. A QIAsymphony instrument was used to extract genomic DNA from the frozen cell pellets. Using the immunoSEQ multiplex PCR assay, the TCRB and TCRAD loci were amplified from a standardized quantity of quality-controlled genomic DNA. The amplicons covered the V(D)J region and were long enough to include the CDR3 and to identify the V and J genes. Amplicon sequencing was performed on an Illumina platform through the commercial immunoSEQ service. Primer bias and sequencing errors were corrected using previously described methods, and TCRAD and TCRB definitions followed the IMGT database. Analysis of the repertoires was done with immunoSEQ Analyzer 3.0 and VDJTools and included basic statistics, V/J segment usage, diversity estimates, rarefaction and pairwise overlap. Diversity was estimated with Chao1, ChaoE, Efron-Thisted, Shannon and inverse Simpson indices, and also on datasets down-sampled to the smallest sample. For repertoire overlap, CDR3 nucleotide sequence, V gene and J gene had to match strictly, and clustering was done by Jaccard-based multidimensional scaling. On average, thymus samples gave 650,000 to 850,000 unique TCRB clonotypes, whereas blood samples gave about 84,000.

The chain joins TRBV9 to TRBJ1-1, with 7 middle bases fitting TRBD1. Sequencing used thymocytes. The receptor was isolated from a girl less than two years old with a congenital heart defect. Donor details come from another sample of the same person, matched by shared clones. DNA sequence: TGTGCCAGCAACACAGGGACAGCGAACACTGAAGCTTTCTTT. This gives the protein CASNTGTANTEAFF.